This TCR beta chain was obtained from a study of T cells in Graves' hyperthyroidism and ophthalmopathy. Exclusions: uncontrolled infection, other autoimmune disease, pregnancy, lactation. Diagnoses were established using clinical symptoms, serum thyroxine and TRAb, thyroid ultrasound and orbital computed tomography. Study-wide points: From stable hyperthyroidism, ophthalmopathy was separated by a 13 V-J model. Ophthalmopathy was model-predicted a median about 6.9 months pre-onset.

This clonotype came up many times. What it binds is not known. CDR3 length: 15 amino acids. In germline, CDR1 is KGHDR, CDR2 SFDVKD. After removal of 4 bases from V and 4 bases from J, the junction contained 7 bases not matched to a gene. Amplification yielded TCR beta CDR3 regions, with RNA transcripts as the source. First-round RT-PCR of the TCR CDR3 relied on the HTBI primer set. One entry per CDR3 protein results from TCRdb running MiXCR on the multiplex PCR reads. The sample has more than 500,000 distinct CDR3 sequences, 46% seen once. The rearrangement uses TRBV24-1 and TRBJ2-5; 8 nucleotides agree with TRBD1. Material for sequencing was peripheral blood or thyroid tissue (not recorded which). This clonotype was sampled from an adult woman with Graves' disease, either hyperthyroidism or ophthalmopathy (not recorded which). The CDR3 here is CATSDRDRGLETQYF. The CDR3 coding sequence is TGTGCCACCAGTGACCGTGACAGGGGCCTAGAGACCCAGTACTTC.